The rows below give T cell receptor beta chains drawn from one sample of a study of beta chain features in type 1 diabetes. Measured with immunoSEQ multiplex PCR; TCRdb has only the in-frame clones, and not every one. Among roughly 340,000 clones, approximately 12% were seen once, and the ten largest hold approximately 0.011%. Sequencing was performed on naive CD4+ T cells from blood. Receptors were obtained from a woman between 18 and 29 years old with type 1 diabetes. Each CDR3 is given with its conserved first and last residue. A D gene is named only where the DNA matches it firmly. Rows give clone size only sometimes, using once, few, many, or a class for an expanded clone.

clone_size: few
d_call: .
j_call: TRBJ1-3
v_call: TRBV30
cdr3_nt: TGTGCCTGGAGGCGGAACTCTGGAAACACCATATATTTT
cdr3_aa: CAWRRNSGNTIYF

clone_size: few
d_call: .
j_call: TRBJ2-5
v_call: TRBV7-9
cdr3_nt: TGTGCCAGCAGCTCCCCAGGGAGGGAGACCCAGTACTTC
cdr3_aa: CASSSPGRETQYF

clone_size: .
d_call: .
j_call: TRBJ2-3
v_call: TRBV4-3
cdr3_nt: TGCGCCAGCAGCAAAAGAGGGGGGGGCACAGATACGCAGTATTTT
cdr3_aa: CASSKRGGGTDTQYF

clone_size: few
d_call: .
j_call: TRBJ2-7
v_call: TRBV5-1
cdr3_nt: TGCGCCAGCAGCGGGGCGGTTTACGAGCAGTACTTC
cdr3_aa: CASSGAVYEQYF

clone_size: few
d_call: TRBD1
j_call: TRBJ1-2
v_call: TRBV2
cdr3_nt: TGTGCCAGCAGTGAATGGCAGGGGGCAGGAGGCTACACCTTC
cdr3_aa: CASSEWQGAGGYTF

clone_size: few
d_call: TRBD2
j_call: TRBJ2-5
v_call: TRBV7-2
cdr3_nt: TGTGCCAGCAGCGCCCGAACTAGCGGGGGGCCCTCGGGGGAGACCCAGTACTTC
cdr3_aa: CASSARTSGGPSGETQYF

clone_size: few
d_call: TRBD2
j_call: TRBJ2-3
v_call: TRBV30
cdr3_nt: TGTGCCTGGAGTAGGCGGGAGTTCGCAGATACGCAGTATTTT
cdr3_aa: CAWSRREFADTQYF

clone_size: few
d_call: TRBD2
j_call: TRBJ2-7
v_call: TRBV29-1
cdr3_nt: TGCAGCGTTGAATCGGGGTTAGCGGGTGACGAGCAGTACTTC
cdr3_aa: CSVESGLAGDEQYF

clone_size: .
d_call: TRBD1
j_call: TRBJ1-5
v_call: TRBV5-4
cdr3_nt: TGTGCCAGCAGCATACAGGGGAGTCAGCCCCAGCATTTT
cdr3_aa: CASSIQGSQPQHF

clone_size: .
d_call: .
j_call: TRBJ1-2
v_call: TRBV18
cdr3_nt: TGTGCCAGCTCACCGGGCAGGGAAGTTAGCGGCTACACCTTC
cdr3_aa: CASSPGREVSGYTF

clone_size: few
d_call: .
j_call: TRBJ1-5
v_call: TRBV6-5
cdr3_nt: TGTGCCAGCAGCTTTGACAGATTCAATCAGCCCCAGCATTTT
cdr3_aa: CASSFDRFNQPQHF

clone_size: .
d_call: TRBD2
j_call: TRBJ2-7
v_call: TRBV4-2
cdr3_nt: TGTGCCAGCAGCCAAGATCTGCGGGAGAACTACGAGCAGTACTTC
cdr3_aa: CASSQDLRENYEQYF

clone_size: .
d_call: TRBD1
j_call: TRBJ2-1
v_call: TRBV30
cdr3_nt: TGTGCCTGGAGAGGGACAGGGGCCAATGAGCAGTTCTTC
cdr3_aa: CAWRGTGANEQFF

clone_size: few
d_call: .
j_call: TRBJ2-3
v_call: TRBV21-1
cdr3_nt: TGTGCCAGCAGCAGCCCCCGGGACAGAGGCACAGATACGCAGTATTTT
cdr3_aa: CASSSPRDRGTDTQYF

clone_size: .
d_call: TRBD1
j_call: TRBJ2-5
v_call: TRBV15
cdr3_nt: TGTGCCACCAGCAGACCGACAGGGAAAGAGACCCAGTACTTC
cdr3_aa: CATSRPTGKETQYF

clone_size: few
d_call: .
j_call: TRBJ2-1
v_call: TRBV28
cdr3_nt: TGTGCCAGCAGTTTCCCTGGGAGGACGGATGAGCAGTTCTTC
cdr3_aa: CASSFPGRTDEQFF

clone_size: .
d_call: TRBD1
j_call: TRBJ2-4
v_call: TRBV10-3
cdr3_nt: TGTGCCACCCGGACAGGGGGCGGACTAGGCAAAAACATTCAGTACTTC
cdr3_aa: CATRTGGGLGKNIQYF

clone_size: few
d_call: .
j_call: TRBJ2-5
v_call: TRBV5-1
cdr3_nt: TGCGCCAGCAGCCCCGAGAGGGTGGTCCAAGAGACCCAGTACTTC
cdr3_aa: CASSPERVVQETQYF

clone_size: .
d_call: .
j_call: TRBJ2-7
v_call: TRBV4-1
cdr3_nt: TGCGCCAGCAGCCGCCTTTCAGGGGACGAGCAGTACTTC
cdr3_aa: CASSRLSGDEQYF

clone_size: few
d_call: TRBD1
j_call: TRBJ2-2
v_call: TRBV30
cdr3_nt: TGTGCCTGGGGGACAGGGGTTGGCGCCGGGGAGCTGTTTTTT
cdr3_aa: CAWGTGVGAGELFF

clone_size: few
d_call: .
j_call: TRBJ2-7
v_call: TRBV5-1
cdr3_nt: TGCGCCAGCAGCTTTGATCCGGTCTCCTACGAGCAGTACTTC
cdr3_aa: CASSFDPVSYEQYF

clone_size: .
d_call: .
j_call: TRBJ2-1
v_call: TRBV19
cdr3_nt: TGTGCCAGTACCGGGTCCCACAATGAGCAGTTCTTC
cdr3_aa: CASTGSHNEQFF

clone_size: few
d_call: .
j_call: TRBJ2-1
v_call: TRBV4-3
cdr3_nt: TGCGCCAGCAGCCCCGGGCCATCCACACACGGGGATGAGCAGTTCTTC
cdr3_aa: CASSPGPSTHGDEQFF

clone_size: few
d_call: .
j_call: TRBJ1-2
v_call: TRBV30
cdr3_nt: TGTGCCTGGGACCCTAGGCCCTATGGCTACACCTTC
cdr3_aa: CAWDPRPYGYTF

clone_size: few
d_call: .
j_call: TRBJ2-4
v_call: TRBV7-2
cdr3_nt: TGTGCCAGCAGCCCGGAGTACGCGAATAAAAACATTCAGTACTTC
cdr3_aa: CASSPEYANKNIQYF

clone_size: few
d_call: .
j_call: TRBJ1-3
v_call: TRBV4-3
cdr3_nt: TGCGCCAGCAGCCAAGATCCCCAGCAGGGGAGCTCTGGAAACACCATATATTTT
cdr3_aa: CASSQDPQQGSSGNTIYF

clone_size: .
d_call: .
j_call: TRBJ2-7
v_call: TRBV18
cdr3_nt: TGTGCCAGCTCACCCGGAGGGATCAACGAGCAGTACTTC
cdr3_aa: CASSPGGINEQYF

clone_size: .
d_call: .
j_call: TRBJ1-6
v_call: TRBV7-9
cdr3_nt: TGTGCCAGCAGCTTGGAGCAGACGAATTCACCCCTCCACTTT
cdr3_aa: CASSLEQTNSPLHF

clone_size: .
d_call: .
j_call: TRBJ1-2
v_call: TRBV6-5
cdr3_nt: TGTGCCAGCAGCCGCGACAGCTATGGCTACACCTTC
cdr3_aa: CASSRDSYGYTF

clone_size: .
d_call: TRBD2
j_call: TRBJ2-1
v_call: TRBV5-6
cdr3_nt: TGTGCCAGCAGCGATAGCGGGAGGGCCGTCGGTGAGCAGTTCTTC
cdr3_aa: CASSDSGRAVGEQFF

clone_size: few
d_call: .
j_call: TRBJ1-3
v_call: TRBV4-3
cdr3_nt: TGCGCCAGCAGCCAAGATGCAGGGACTGGAAACACCATATATTTT
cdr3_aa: CASSQDAGTGNTIYF

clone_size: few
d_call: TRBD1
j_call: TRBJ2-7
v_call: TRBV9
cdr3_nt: TGTGCCAGCAGCCCTAGAGTGACAGGGCCCCTCGAGCAGTACTTC
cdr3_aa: CASSPRVTGPLEQYF

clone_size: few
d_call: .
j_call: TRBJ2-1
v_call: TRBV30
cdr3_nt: TGTGCCTGGAGTGTACTCTTCGATGAGCAGTTCTTC
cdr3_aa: CAWSVLFDEQFF

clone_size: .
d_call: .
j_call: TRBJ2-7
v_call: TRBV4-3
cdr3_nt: TGCGCCAGCAGCCAAGATCGGGGACGGGACATCTCCTACGAGCAGTACTTC
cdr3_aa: CASSQDRGRDISYEQYF

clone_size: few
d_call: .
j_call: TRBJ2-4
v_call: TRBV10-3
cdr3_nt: TGTGCCATCAGTGATGGGACACAGACGAAAAACATTCAGTACTTC
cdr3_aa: CAISDGTQTKNIQYF

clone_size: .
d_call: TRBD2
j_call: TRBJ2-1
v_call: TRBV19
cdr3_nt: TGTGCCACCTCATTGGTGCTAGCGGCTGAGCAGTTCTTC
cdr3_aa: CATSLVLAAEQFF

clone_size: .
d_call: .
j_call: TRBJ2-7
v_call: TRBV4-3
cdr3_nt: TGCGCCAGCAGGCACCCGTCTAGCCGCCTCTCCTACGAGCAGTACTTC
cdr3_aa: CASRHPSSRLSYEQYF

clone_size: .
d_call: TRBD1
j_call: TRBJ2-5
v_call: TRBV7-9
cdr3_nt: TGTGCCAGCAGCTTGCCGACAGGGGCGGTCTTCAGGGAGACCCAGTACTTC
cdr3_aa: CASSLPTGAVFRETQYF

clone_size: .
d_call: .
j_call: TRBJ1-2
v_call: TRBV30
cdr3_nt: TGTGCCTGGAGTGCAGCAGGCAAATACTATGGCTACACCTTC
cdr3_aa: CAWSAAGKYYGYTF

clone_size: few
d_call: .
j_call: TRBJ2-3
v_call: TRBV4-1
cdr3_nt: TGCGCCAGCAGCCTACGTGGTGGCGGGGCGACCTTCGCGCAGTATTTT
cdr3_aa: CASSLRGGGATFAQYF

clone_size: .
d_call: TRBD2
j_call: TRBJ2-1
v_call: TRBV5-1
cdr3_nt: TGCGCCAGCAGCTTGGAGGTAGCGGGACGGGAGCAGTTCTTC
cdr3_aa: CASSLEVAGREQFF

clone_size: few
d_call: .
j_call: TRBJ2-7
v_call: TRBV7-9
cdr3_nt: TGTGCCAGCGACAGAAACTCCTACGAGCAGTACTTC
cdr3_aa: CASDRNSYEQYF